One sample yielded the 21 T cell receptor beta chains listed below, sequenced in a study of cytomegalovirus exposure and HLA in healthy donors. PCR involved 60 Vbeta and 13 Jbeta primers. TCRdb keeps only in-frame clones here, not all; method: immunoSEQ multiplex PCR. The repertoire includes over 150,000 clones, approximately 88% of them detected once, and about 0.39% sits in the top ten. Sequencing was carried out using PBMCs. These receptors came from a boy aged 2-9 years in good health and CMV-seronegative.

This clone was seen once. The rearrangement joins TRBV20-1 to TRBJ1-2; perhaps TRBD1 as D (5 bases). The CDR3 spans 11 residues. The germline V and J ends were trimmed by 2 bases and 14 bases, with 15 bases remaining between them. Germline V gene lookup returns CDR1 DFQATT and CDR2 SNEGSKA (reference sequence). CDR3 in amino acids: CSARIREWWTF. The CDR3 DNA sequence: TGCAGTGCTAGAATCAGGGAATGGTGGACCTTC.

The chain combines TRBV7-8 with TRBJ1-2; TRBD1 aligns across 8 bases. Germline CDR1 reads SGHVS; CDR2 reads FQNEAQ. Germline trimming cut 5 bases from V and 4 bases from J; bases unmatched to any gene: 6. This CDR3 has 14 residues. The DNA for the CDR3 is TGTGCCAGCAGCCTCTCAGGGGGCGCCTATGGCTACACCTTC. This encodes CASSLSGGAYGYTF.

J is TRBJ1-5 and V is TRBV7-6, with TRBD1 matching over 10 bases. Trimming cost V 5 bases and J 4 bases; bases outside gene matches: 5. The CDR3 has 15 residues. Germline lookup yields CDR1 SGHVS and CDR2 FNYEAQ. DNA for the CDR3: TGTGCCAGCAGCCGGACAGGGGGAGTGAATCAGCCCCAGCATTTT. It translates to CASSRTGGVNQPQHF. Full variable domain (remainder filled in from reference TRBV7-6 and TRBJ1-5): GAGVSQSPRYKVTKRGQDVALRCDPISGHVSLYWYRQALGQGPEFLTYFNYEAQQDKSGLPNDRFSAERPEGSISTLTIQRTEQRDSAMYRCASSRTGGVNQPQHFGDGTRLSIL.

The rearrangement links TRBV6-5 to TRBJ2-5; possibly TRBD2 for D (6 bases). V was trimmed by 6 bases and J by 0 bases, leaving 11 bases between them. The germline CDR1 and CDR2 sequences are MNHEY and SVGAGI. The CDR3 is 14 amino acids. The CDR3 bases are TGTGCCAGCAGACAAGCGGGCAACCAAGAGACCCAGTACTTC. This translates into CASRQAGNQETQYF.

The rearrangement joins TRBV7-9 to TRBJ2-2, with D hard to call. The tail of the sequence fits TRBJ1-3 better, so the J call may be wrong. This CDR3 is built from 15 residues. Germline assignment: CDR1 SEHNR and CDR2 FQNEAQ (reference sequence). The chain's CDR3 is CASSQLYSSGNTIYF. CDR3 in DNA: TGTGCCAGCAGCCAGCTCTACAGCTCTGGAAACACCATATATTTT.

This chain joins TRBV6-5 and TRBJ1-1; possibly TRBD1 for D (6 bases). The ends were cut back, 4 bases at V and 5 bases at J, with 20 bases in the middle. In germline, CDR1 is MNHEY, CDR2 SVGAGI. The CDR3 contains 16 residues. This CDR3 is CASSSPKGGLFTEAFF. The DNA for the CDR3 is TGTGCCAGCAGTTCCCCTAAGGGGGGGTTATTTACTGAAGCTTTCTTT.

The chain joins TRBV18 to TRBJ1-1, with D maybe TRBD1 (6 bases). The CDR3 runs 21 residues. The V gene lost 1 base and the J gene lost 7 bases, with 34 bases spanning the gap. CDR1 is KGHSH and CDR2 is LQKENI in the germline V gene. The CDR3 spells CASSPRAGETLFLGLLYEAFF. The CDR3 DNA is TGTGCCAGCTCACCACGGGCAGGGGAAACCCTCTTTCTTGGTCTACTATATGAAGCTTTCTTT.

This chain joins TRBV28 and TRBJ2-7; D possibly corresponds to TRBD2 (5 bases). V lost 3 bases, J lost 3 bases, and 12 bases lay in between. Germline-derived CDR1 and CDR2 are MDHEN and SYDVKM. This CDR3 region has 14 residues. In DNA, the CDR3 is TGTGCCAGCAGTTTTACGGGATCGTACTACGAGCAGTACTTC. Translated: CASSFTGSYYEQYF.

CDR3 sequence reads: CASSESMGASGNTIYF. As DNA, the CDR3 is TGCGCCAGCAGTGAGTCGATGGGGGCCTCTGGAAACACCATATATTTT. The chain couples TRBV10-1 to TRBJ1-3, with TRBD1 as a possible D gene (6 bases). The CDR3 loop spans 16 amino acids. Germline V gene data show CDR1 as WNHNN and CDR2 as SYGVQD (reference sequence). The V end lost 0 bases, the J end lost 0 bases, and 9 bases lay between the germline ends.

This chain uses TRBV9 with TRBJ2-5; no clear D gene. V was cut by 0 bases and J by 5 bases, with 14 bases left in between. The CDR3 runs to 15 residues. Germline assignment: CDR1 SGDLS and CDR2 YYNGEE. CDR3 bases: TGTGCCAGCAGCGTAGCCCCCGAGGAGTGGGAGACCCAGTACTTC. Its translation: CASSVAPEEWETQYF.

The rearrangement joins TRBV18 to TRBJ2-7; perhaps TRBD2 as D (5 bases). CDR1 and CDR2 (germline): KGHSH, LQKENI. Trimming removed 0 bases at V and 3 bases at J, with 21 bases between. This CDR3 is built from 18 residues. CDR3 DNA: TGTGCCAGCTCACCACCGATTCTTTTAAGCGGTTCCTACTACGAGCAGTACTTC. This encodes CASSPPILLSGSYYEQYF. Full variable domain (outside the CDR3, taken from reference TRBV18 and TRBJ2-7): NAGVMQNPRHLVRRRGQEARLRCSPMKGHSHVYWYRQLPEEGLKFMVYLQKENIIDESGMPKERFSAEFPKEGPSILRIQQVVRGDSAAYFCASSPPILLSGSYYEQYFGPGTRLTVT.

This chain links TRBV19 with TRBJ2-5, with D possibly being TRBD1 (6 bases). Looked up from germline, CDR1 is LNHDA and CDR2 is SQIVND (reference sequence). This CDR3 contains 16 residues. V was trimmed by 5 bases and J by 2 bases, leaving 18 bases between them. CDR3 nucleotides: TGTGCCAGTAGTTTTACAGGGTCCCCCTATCAAGAGACCCAGTACTTC. Translated, it gives CASSFTGSPYQETQYF.

This chain joins TRBV5-5 and TRBJ1-2; tentative D call: TRBD1 (6 bases). This CDR3 contains 16 residues. V was trimmed by 2 bases and J by 7 bases, leaving 21 bases between them. The germline V gene encodes CDR1 SGHKS and CDR2 YYEKEE (reference sequence). The CDR3 sequence: CASSFSGGPAGGGYTF. CDR3 sequence (DNA): TGTGCCAGCAGCTTTTCGGGGGGCCCTGCCGGTGGTGGCTACACCTTC.

The chain couples TRBV18 to TRBJ1-1, with D possibly TRBD1 on 5 matching bases. Trimming took 2 bases from V and 3 from J, leaving 7 bases between them. Germline values: CDR1 KGHSH, CDR2 LQKENI. This CDR3 comprises 13 residues. In DNA form, the CDR3 reads TGTGCCAGCTCACCAGGGGCGGACACTGAAGCTTTCTTT. Amino acids: CASSPGADTEAFF.

The genes are TRBV5-1 and TRBJ2-7, with 8 positions matching TRBD1. J gave up 4 bases and V 1 base, and 16 bases lay outside the gene matches. CDR1 is SGHRS and CDR2 is YFSETQ in the germline V gene. This CDR3 has 18 residues. The CDR3 DNA sequence: TGCGCCAGCAGCTTGTTCTTGTCGTTGGGGACAGGTAAATACGAGCAGTACTTC. Amino acids: CASSLFLSLGTGKYEQYF.

This chain uses TRBV28 with TRBJ1-4; D gene ambiguous. Trimming stripped 6 bases from V and 7 bases from J, with 15 bases between. Looked up from germline, CDR1 is MDHEN and CDR2 is SYDVKM. CDR3 length: 14 amino acids. CDR3 sequence (DNA): TGTGCCAGCAGGCCGCGGTTAACGGGTGAAAAACTGTTTTTT. Protein sequence: CASRPRLTGEKLFF.

The gene calls are TRBV19 and TRBJ1-5; no clear D. Germline CDR1 LNHDA, CDR2 SQIVND (reference sequence). V was clipped by 5 bases and J by 4 bases, with 9 bases between them. This CDR3 has 13 amino acids. The DNA of the CDR3 is TGTGCCAGTAGTGAGGGCCTTAATCAGCCCCAGCATTTT. Protein: CASSEGLNQPQHF.

The chain is built from TRBV9 and TRBJ2-7, with D uncertain. V gave up 4 bases and J gave up 2 bases, with 19 bases separating them. The CDR3 runs to 16 residues. Germline V gene data show CDR1 as SGDLS and CDR2 as YYNGEE. CDR3 sequence reads: CASSPLSVGVAYEQYF. CDR3 sequence (DNA): TGTGCCAGCAGCCCCCTCTCCGTCGGAGTGGCCTACGAGCAGTACTTC.

This CDR3 reads CASRFQGSYNEQFF. The CDR3 nucleotides are TGTGCCAGCAGGTTTCAGGGATCCTACAATGAGCAGTTCTTC. The V call is TRBV27, the J call TRBJ2-1; maybe TRBD1 (5 bases). Trimming shortened V by 6 bases and J by 1 base, and 10 bases separated the two germline ends. The germline CDR1 and CDR2 sequences are MNHEY and SMNVEV (reference sequence). The length of the CDR3 is 14 residues.

The rearrangement uses TRBV5-4 and TRBJ2-7; 9 nucleotides align to TRBD2. Germline values: CDR1 SGHNT, CDR2 YYREEE (reference sequence). The CDR3 sequence is 13 residues long. With 5 bases clipped from V and 3 bases from J, the junction kept 3 bases outside the gene matches. The CDR3 region is CASRSSGGYEQYF. CDR3 bases: TGTGCCAGCAGAAGTAGCGGGGGCTACGAGCAGTACTTC.

Only one count was recorded for this clone. The chain is built from TRBV2 and TRBJ2-7, with D maybe TRBD2 (5 bases). Per the germline V gene, CDR1 is SNHLY and CDR2 is FYNNEI. The CDR3 runs to 12 residues. Trimming removed 7 bases at V and 3 bases at J, with 10 bases between. The CDR3 loop reads CASNRGIYEQYF. The CDR3 bases are TGTGCCAGCAACCGAGGGATCTACGAGCAGTACTTC.